This TCR beta chain was captured by sequencing in a study of blood T cell repertoires in COVID-19 (dated by TCRdb to about 2020). About the investigation overall: The collaborator samples originated in the United States, Italy and Spain and spanned the acute and convalescent phases of COVID-19. The material from the prospective study consisted of cDNA or gDNA derived from T cells, B-cell-depleted T cells, or PBMCs. Deeply sampled blood TCRbeta repertoires from subjects exposed to, actively infected with, or recovered from COVID-19 were included in the dataset. The repertoires were made available in a free public database intended to serve as a resource for research on the immune response to SARS-CoV-2. The samples were drawn from the first 160 participants of the ongoing ImmuneRACE study and from 950 to 1,500 subjects provided by 6 global collaborators. A de-identified subject ID, COVID-19 status, age in years and sex were almost always included in the sample metadata. HLA class I and class II types, where available, came from metadata supplied by the sample provider rather than from assay-based typing. Overall study results and their limits: The amount of clinical and demographic metadata varied by source and participant and was provided uncurated.

Enrolling through a virtual design, the prospective study's participants ranged in age from roughly 18 to 95 years and lived across some 22 United States geographic areas. Cohort assignment in the prospective study relied on participant-reported clinical history from a screening survey and a study questionnaire. Recovered participants in ImmuneRACE Cohort 3 were defined as having two consecutive negative NP/OP PCR tests, clearance from a healthcare professional, or resolution of symptoms. Mobile phlebotomists in the prospective study collected whole blood, serum and a nasopharyngeal or oropharyngeal swab from every participant. Additional blood draws and questionnaires over an approximately two-month period could optionally be provided by prospective study participants. Before DNA extraction, blood samples from the prospective study were shipped at room temperature or frozen. To note about this clone: This clone's antigen is unknown. Per-base quality was not reported, and no clone a single base away is much larger than it.

TCRbeta CDR3 regions were amplified from genomic DNA by means of the immunoSEQ Assay, a bias-controlled multiplex PCR. On the authors' methods: Nucleated cell counts per sample were estimated from amplification of reference gene primers within the assay. To quantify the absolute abundance of each unique TCRbeta CDR3 rearrangement, sequence reads were collapsed and filtered. For each sample, productive Simpson clonality was calculated by taking the square root of Simpson's diversity index across productive rearrangements. Sourced from immuneACCESS, this table was stored by TCRdb with only in-frame sequences that have V and J called. A share of the clones is absent; for the studies checked, an unresolved V gene accounts for under half, and the remainder has no known explanation. Clonal size and the V and J genes are those of that table, whereas D and trimming came from the DNA. The sample has about 330,000 clones on record, 80% to 90% of them singletons. The leading ten clones occupy about 5% of the sample.

The germline V gene sets CDR1 to SNHLY and CDR2 to FYNNEI. Relative to germline, V is 4 bases shorter and J is 3 bases shorter, with 9 bases between their ends. The CDR3, from cysteine to phenylalanine, totals 13 residues. Of the read, only the CDR3 DNA is kept; its 39 bases are in frame from base 1. The source material was PBMCs or T cells enriched from blood (not recorded which). This clonotype was obtained from a man aged 25-45 years who had recovered from COVID-19. The chain couples TRBV2 to TRBJ1-1; too little of a D gene remains to name it. The CDR3 sequence is CASSGTVDTEAFF. The base sequence is TGTGCCAGCAGTGGCACGGTGGACACTGAAGCTTTCTTT.